This passage covers 30 T cell receptor beta chains from one sample sequenced in a study of blood T cell repertoires in COVID-19. TCRdb's table, derived via immunoSEQ multiplex PCR, lists solely in-frame clones and lacks some. The table has 30,000 to 45,000 clones, roughly 90% seen once. The sequenced sample consisted of peripheral blood. These receptors all stem from a man in his 60s with active COVID-19.

The gene calls are TRBV7-2 and TRBJ1-4; D not resolved. The V gene's germline CDR1 is SGHTA and CDR2 FQGNSA. V was shortened by 1 base and J by 6 bases, with 12 bases between the two germline ends. This CDR3 has 15 residues. CDR3 protein: CASSLGSNSHEKLFF. CDR3 DNA sequence: TGTGCCAGCAGCTTAGGCTCAAACAGCCATGAAAAACTGTTTTTT.

J is TRBJ2-2 and V is TRBV6-2 or TRBV6-3; D not certain. Per the germline V gene, CDR1 is MNHEY and CDR2 is SVGEGT. The CDR3 consists of 17 residues. Trimming shortened V by 0 bases and J by 0 bases, and 11 bases separated the two germline ends. CDR3 protein: CASSYSALDPNTGELFF. The CDR3, as DNA: TGTGCCAGCAGTTACTCGGCTCTAGACCCGAACACCGGGGAGCTGTTTTTT.

The chain has TRBV5-1 and TRBJ2-3, with 12 bases that match TRBD2. V gave up 4 bases and J gave up 6 bases; unmatched junction bases: 6. This CDR3 region has 15 residues. CDR1 SGHRS and CDR2 YFSETQ come from the germline V gene. This CDR3 is CASSVTSGSGDTQYF. The DNA for the CDR3 is TGCGCCAGCAGCGTGACTAGCGGGAGTGGGGATACGCAGTATTTT. The full variable domain, rest sourced from reference TRBV5-1 and TRBJ2-3, is KAGVTQTPRYLIKTRGQQVTLSCSPISGHRSVSWYQQTPGQGLQFLFEYFSETQRNKGNFPGRFSGRQFSNSRSEMNVSTLELGDSALYLCASSVTSGSGDTQYFGPGTRLTVL.

The rearrangement joins TRBV24-1 to TRBJ2-1; a possible D gene is TRBD1 (7 bases). This CDR3 is built from 21 residues. The V gene's germline CDR1 is KGHDR and CDR2 SFDVKD. With 3 bases removed from V and 0 bases from J, the gap between germline ends came to 26 bases. For the CDR3, the DNA is TGTGCCACCAGTGATGGCGATGCGGGACAGAATTTACAGAGCTCCTACAATGAGCAGTTCTTC. It translates to CATSDGDAGQNLQSSYNEQFF.

The chain couples TRBV29-1 to TRBJ1-1, with TRBD1 identical over 9 bases. The CDR3 runs to 14 residues. Germline loops: CDR1 SQVTM, CDR2 ANQGSEA. The ends lost 4 bases at V and 6 bases at J; junction bases unmatched: 9. The CDR3 coding sequence is TGCAGCGTTGGCAACACAGGGGGCATTTCTGAAGCTTTCTTT. The encoded protein is CSVGNTGGISEAFF.

The J gene is TRBJ2-1, the V gene TRBV9; 7 nucleotides line up with TRBD1. V shed 0 bases, J shed 4 bases, and the junction held 1 base outside the gene matches. The CDR3 contains 14 residues. The germline V gene encodes CDR1 SGDLS and CDR2 YYNGEE. The CDR3 DNA reads TGTGCCAGCAGCGTAGGGACAGGATACAATGAGCAGTTCTTC. Its translation: CASSVGTGYNEQFF.

This clone was detected only once. V usage is TRBV7-2 and J usage is TRBJ2-7; 7 nucleotides match TRBD1. J gave up 0 bases and V 5 bases, and 4 bases lay outside the gene matches. This CDR3 spans 14 amino acids. The germline V gene encodes CDR1 SGHTA and CDR2 FQGNSA. The chain's CDR3 is CASSTRQGSYEQYF. In DNA form, the CDR3 reads TGTGCCAGCAGCACCCGACAGGGCTCCTACGAGCAGTACTTC.

DNA for the CDR3: TGTGCCATCAGAGAGGACAGGCCTCCCTACGAGCAGTACTTC. Translating gives CAIREDRPPYEQYF. The chain employs TRBV10-3 and TRBJ2-7; 7 bases line up with TRBD1. Per the germline V gene, CDR1 is ENHRY and CDR2 is SYGVKD. The CDR3 totals 14 residues. J lost 2 bases, V lost 6 bases, and 7 bases had no gene match.

A few counts support this clone. This chain connects TRBV10-3 to TRBJ1-5; TRBD1 agrees at 9 bases. V lost 6 bases, J lost 6 bases, and 6 bases stayed unmatched. This CDR3 contains 14 residues. CDR1 is ENHRY, CDR2 SYGVKD, per germline. CDR3 coding DNA: TGTGCCATCAGCTCGGACAGGGGCATTCAGCCCCAGCATTTT. Its protein is CAISSDRGIQPQHF.

The chain carries TRBV6-5 and TRBJ2-1, with 9 bases matching TRBD1. The V gene end was trimmed by 6 bases and the J gene end by 8 bases; junction bases not matched to a gene: 11. Germline V gene sequence: CDR1 MNHEY, CDR2 SVGAGI. The CDR3 is 15 residues long. CDR3 sequence: CASRRGQGPMDEQFF. CDR3 sequence (DNA): TGTGCCAGCAGGAGGGGACAGGGCCCTATGGATGAGCAGTTCTTC.

The chain carries TRBV12-3 or TRBV12-4 and TRBJ1-2; D is possibly TRBD1 (5 bases). The CDR3 runs 12 residues. Trimming shortened V by 6 bases and J by 8 bases, and 13 bases separated the two germline ends. CDR3 nucleotide sequence: TGTGCCAGCAGCCCCAGGGCTTGGGGCTACACCTTC. As protein: CASSPRAWGYTF.

The chain carries TRBV5-1 and TRBJ2-7; TRBD2 is a possible D gene (6 bases). The CDR3 is 13 amino acids. Trimming removed 2 bases from V and 1 base from J, with 7 bases in between. The germline CDR1 and CDR2 sequences are SGHRS and YFSETQ. The CDR3 region has the DNA TGCGCCAGCAGCTTAGCGGGTTCCTACGAGCAGTACTTC. The encoded protein is CASSLAGSYEQYF.

The gene calls are TRBV7-2 and TRBJ2-5, with 8 bases matching TRBD2. The CDR3 has 15 amino acids. V lost 6 bases and J lost 5; bases outside the gene matches: 11. Looked up from germline, CDR1 is SGHTA and CDR2 is FQGNSA. CDR3 residues: CASSPRAGAGETQYF. The CDR3 nucleotides read TGTGCCAGCAGTCCCCGAGCGGGGGCAGGGGAGACCCAGTACTTC.

The V call is TRBV4-1, the J call TRBJ2-5, with TRBD2 identical over 9 bases. Germline V gene sequence: CDR1 MGHRA, CDR2 YSYEKL. The V and J ends lost 3 bases and 4 bases, in that order; junction bases with no gene match: 6. The CDR3 contains 15 residues. The CDR3: CASSHGSGSRETQYF. The DNA of the CDR3 is TGCGCCAGCAGCCACGGTAGCGGGAGCAGAGAGACCCAGTACTTC.

The chain links TRBV21-1 to TRBJ1-4. TRBV21-1 is an annotated pseudogene. This CDR3 has 17 residues. CDR3 in amino acids: CAWGGQGRGISNEKLFF. In DNA form, the CDR3 reads TGTGCCTGGGGGGGGCAGGGCCGAGGGATATCTAATGAAAAACTGTTTTTT.

This rearrangement joins TRBV9 to TRBJ2-3, with 9 bases lining up with TRBD2. The V segment lost 2 bases and the J segment 2 bases; nucleotides outside the gene matches: 15. Germline V lookup: CDR1 SGDLS, CDR2 YYNGEE. The CDR3 has 19 amino acids. CDR3 DNA: TGTGCCAGCAGCGTGCTTGGCGCTAGCGGGACTCTACTCACAGATACGCAGTATTTT. Its translation is CASSVLGASGTLLTDTQYF.

The chain couples TRBV2 to TRBJ2-5; 12 bases agree with TRBD2. The junction had 8 bases not matched to a gene; V was cut back by 7 bases and J by 5 bases. Looked up from germline, CDR1 is SNHLY and CDR2 is FYNNEI. CDR3 length equals 15 residues. CDR3: CASTLAGGQGETQYF. CDR3 coding DNA: TGTGCCAGCACACTAGCGGGAGGTCAGGGGGAGACCCAGTACTTC.

The chain is built from TRBV7-2 and TRBJ2-1, with 7 bases aligning to TRBD2. This CDR3 has 15 amino acids. V lost 5 bases and J lost 1; bases outside the gene matches: 5. The germline V gene has CDR1 SGHTA and CDR2 FQGNSA. This CDR3 is CASSETAGSYNEQFF. Here the CDR3 DNA reads TGTGCCAGCAGCGAAACAGCGGGGTCCTACAATGAGCAGTTCTTC.

The J gene is TRBJ2-5, the V gene TRBV21-1; the table's D call, TRBD1, has no DNA check behind it. Matching the DNA end better, TRBJ2-7 makes the J call doubtful. TRBV21-1 is labeled a pseudogene. The CDR3 sequence is 18 residues long. CDR3 sequence (DNA): TGTGCCAGCAGCAAAGCGCTCTTGACAGGGGGGGAAACCTACGAGCAGTACTTC. Amino acids: CASSKALLTGGETYEQYF.

CDR3 bases: TGTGCCAGCAGGGCGGGACTCTCGTCCGAGCAGTACTTC. Its protein is CASRAGLSSEQYF. The gene calls are TRBV6-5 and TRBJ2-7, with a possible D match to TRBD2 (6 bases). The CDR3 is made up of 13 amino acids. V lost 6 bases and J lost 6, with 15 bases in between. Germline V CDR1 and CDR2: MNHEY, SVGAGI.

V is TRBV6-5 and J is TRBJ1-3; D call uncertain. Germline-derived CDR1 and CDR2 are MNHEY and SVGAGI. The CDR3 has 12 amino acids. Trimming shortened V by 8 bases and J by 4 bases, and 9 bases separated the two germline ends. Here the CDR3 reads CASRRGGNTIYF. The CDR3 region has the DNA TGTGCCAGCCGACGGGGAGGAAACACCATATATTTT.

The chain carries TRBV10-3 and TRBJ2-2; D unresolved. V was shortened by 0 bases and J by 8 bases, with 7 bases between the two germline ends. This CDR3 spans 13 amino acids. The germline V gene encodes CDR1 ENHRY and CDR2 SYGVKD. The CDR3 region has the DNA TGTGCCATCAGTGAGTCGAGCAGGGGGGAGCTGTTTTTT. Its translation is CAISESSRGELFF.

The chain joins TRBV7-8 to TRBJ2-7; 9 nucleotides line up with TRBD1. V dropped 5 bases and J dropped 12; count of bases not matched to a gene: 8. Germline V gene sequence: CDR1 SGHVS, CDR2 FQNEAQ. CDR3 length: 12 amino acids. Here the CDR3 DNA reads TGTGCCAGCAGCCGGTCCGGGACAGGGCCGTACTTC. This translates into CASSRSGTGPYF.

The chain couples TRBV7-2 to TRBJ2-3; 8 bases line up with TRBD1. The CDR3 loop spans 14 amino acids. The germline V gene encodes CDR1 SGHTA and CDR2 FQGNSA. The J segment lost 4 bases and the V segment lost 3 bases, leaving 3 bases of the junction unmatched. As DNA, the CDR3 is TGTGCCAGCAGCTTCGGGACAGGCTCAGATACGCAGTATTTT. Translation gives CASSFGTGSDTQYF.

This chain joins TRBV7-9 and TRBJ1-4; D is perhaps TRBD1 (5 bases). V lost 0 bases and J lost 2, with 7 bases in between. This CDR3 contains 15 residues. Per germline, CDR1 SEHNR and CDR2 FQNEAQ (reference sequence). The CDR3 region is CASSLAGGTNEKLFF. The CDR3 bases are TGTGCCAGCAGCTTAGCCGGGGGGACTAATGAAAAACTGTTTTTT.

J is TRBJ2-7 and V is TRBV18; 9 positions agree with TRBD2. CDR3 size: 14 residues. CDR1 is KGHSH and CDR2 is LQKENI in the germline V gene. Germline trimming cut 6 bases from V and 2 bases from J; bases unmatched to any gene: 5. CDR3 residues: CASSASGIPYEQYF. CDR3 sequence (DNA): TGTGCCAGCTCGGCTAGCGGGATCCCCTACGAGCAGTACTTC.

The chain has TRBV6-6 and TRBJ1-5; no firm D call. The V gene lost 0 bases and the J gene lost 9 bases, with 15 bases spanning the gap. The CDR3 is made up of 15 amino acids. Germline CDR1 and CDR2: MNHNY and SVGAGI (reference sequence). CDR3 residues: CASSYSRAALLPQHF. The CDR3 DNA follows: TGTGCCAGCAGTTACTCGAGGGCAGCCCTGTTGCCCCAGCATTTT.

The rearrangement joins TRBV28 to TRBJ2-7, with TRBD1 matching 9 bases. Per germline, CDR1 MDHEN and CDR2 SYDVKM. The J segment lost 3 bases and the V segment lost 5 bases, leaving 5 bases of the junction unmatched. The CDR3 is made up of 14 amino acids. The CDR3 loop reads CASSTWTGVYEQYF. CDR3 DNA: TGTGCCAGCAGTACCTGGACAGGGGTCTACGAGCAGTACTTC.

This chain connects TRBV7-9 to TRBJ1-2; 9 bases map to TRBD1. This CDR3 comprises 13 residues. The germline V gene has CDR1 SEHNR and CDR2 FQNEAQ (reference sequence). J gave up 11 bases and V 5 bases, and 9 bases lay outside the gene matches. The CDR3 region is CASSVPGQGEYTF. The CDR3 DNA reads TGTGCCAGCAGCGTGCCGGGACAGGGCGAATACACCTTC.

The rearrangement links TRBV14 to TRBJ2-2, with TRBD2 as a possible D gene (6 bases). The ends were cut back, 5 bases at V and 2 bases at J, with 15 bases in the middle. Germline V gene sequence: CDR1 SGHDN, CDR2 FVKESK. The CDR3 totals 16 residues. CDR3 bases: TGTGCCAGCAGCTTCCGGACTACATTAAACACCGGGGAGCTGTTTTTT. Translating it yields CASSFRTTLNTGELFF. Based on the CDR3 plus reference TRBV14 and TRBJ2-2, the full variable domain is EAGVTQFPSHSVIEKGQTVTLRCDPISGHDNLYWYRRVMGKEIKFLLHFVKESKQDESGMPNNRFLAERTGGTYSTLKVQPAELEDSGVYFCASSFRTTLNTGELFFGEGSRLTVL.